A single sample is the source of the 8 T cell receptor beta chains below, sequenced in a study of blood T cell repertoires in COVID-19. TCRdb keeps only in-frame clones here, not all; method: immunoSEQ multiplex PCR. The profile covers 200,000 to 250,000 clones, with 80% to 90% appearing a single time and 3.7% taken by the ten largest. The sample consisted of PBMCs or T cells enriched from blood (not recorded which). These TCRs come from a woman aged 25 to 39 who had been exposed to COVID-19.

The table lists this clone with a count of one. V is TRBV2 and J is TRBJ1-5, with D perhaps TRBD1 (6 bases). Germline assignment: CDR1 SNHLY and CDR2 FYNNEI. Trimming removed 0 bases from V and 2 bases from J, with 11 bases in between. This CDR3 contains 16 residues. In nucleotides, the CDR3 is TGTGCCAGCAGTGAAGCGCAGGGGACGGGCAATCAGCCCCAGCATTTT. Protein product: CASSEAQGTGNQPQHF. Variable domain in full (rest from reference TRBV2 and TRBJ1-5): EPEVTQTPSHQVTQMGQEVILRCVPISNHLYFYWYRQILGQKVEFLVSFYNNEISEKSEIFDDQFSVERPDGSNFTLKIRSTKLEDSAMYFCASSEAQGTGNQPQHFGDGTRLSIL.

The V and J genes are TRBV4-1 and TRBJ2-1, with TRBD2 matching over 13 bases. CDR1 is MGHRA and CDR2 is YSYEKL in the germline V gene. This CDR3 has 16 residues. Trimming cost V 4 bases and J 7 bases; bases outside gene matches: 7. The CDR3: CASSRMTSGRYNEQFF. In DNA form, the CDR3 reads TGCGCCAGCAGCCGAATGACTAGCGGGAGGTATAATGAGCAGTTCTTC.

Points on this clone: At one end, the junction sequence differs from germline, possibly due to a read error. This chain uses TRBV7-7 with TRBJ2-2, with D possibly TRBD2 on 5 matching bases. Germline lookup yields CDR1 SSHAT and CDR2 FNYEAQ (reference sequence). This CDR3 has 15 residues. CDR3 loop: CASSSLIAPTGELFF. CDR3 in DNA: TGTGCTAGCAGCTCTCTTATAGCGCCCACCGGGGAGCTGTTTTTT.

The chain is built from TRBV10-3 and TRBJ1-2; TRBD1 matches 7 bases. Looked up from germline, CDR1 is ENHRY and CDR2 is SYGVKD. The CDR3 consists of 18 residues. The V and J ends lost 1 base and 8 bases, in that order; junction bases with no gene match: 19. The CDR3 spells CAISEYLQPGQHPFGYTF. Written as DNA, the CDR3 is TGTGCCATCAGTGAGTACCTCCAACCGGGACAGCATCCTTTCGGCTACACCTTC.

Details on this clone: Other nucleotide sequences from this sample produce the same CDR3. The chain recombines TRBV27 with TRBJ1-1; D perhaps matches TRBD1 (6 bases). V shed 5 bases and J shed 2 bases, with 15 bases lying between them. Germline CDR1 reads MNHEY; CDR2 reads SMNVEV (reference sequence). The CDR3 consists of 15 residues. The DNA of the CDR3 is TGTGCCAGCAGTCTCTCGGGGGGGGCCAACACTGAAGCTTTCTTT. The encoded protein is CASSLSGGANTEAFF.

V gene TRBV18 combines with J gene TRBJ2-1, with 9 bases aligning to TRBD2. This CDR3 has 15 amino acids. V shed 1 base and J 6 bases; nucleotides not matched to a gene: 4. CDR1 and CDR2 from the germline V gene are KGHSH and LQKENI. In DNA form, the CDR3 reads TGTGCCAGCTCACCACTAGCGGGAGAAGGCAATGAGCAGTTCTTC. This codes for CASSPLAGEGNEQFF.

The chain has TRBV19 and TRBJ1-2; 8 bases map to TRBD1. This CDR3 is 16 amino acids long. Germline lookup yields CDR1 LNHDA and CDR2 SQIVND (reference sequence). With 3 bases clipped from V and 7 bases from J, the junction kept 13 bases outside the gene matches. The CDR3 DNA sequence: TGTGCCAGTAGTATTCTGACCGGGACAGGATTTGGTGGCTACACCTTC. Translating gives CASSILTGTGFGGYTF.

This chain connects TRBV27 to TRBJ1-6, with 7 positions matching TRBD1. Germline CDR1 and CDR2: MNHEY and SMNVEV (reference sequence). CDR3 length equals 16 residues. Trimming at V came to 4 bases and at J to 10 bases, leaving 13 bases not matched to a gene. CDR3 amino acids: CASSYLRQGPGSPLHF. The CDR3 DNA follows: TGTGCCAGCAGTTACTTAAGACAGGGTCCGGGGTCACCCCTCCACTTT.